This section outlines one T cell receptor beta chain sequence together with its context. Using immunoSEQ multiplex PCR, the repertoire was profiled, and TCRdb retains in-frame clones only, with some absent. The repertoire has 55,000 to 70,000 clones, about 92% of them found once; the top ten carry roughly 1.3%. This sample is part of a study of T cell changes during pregnancy in multiple sclerosis. V shed 7 bases, J shed 3 bases, and the junction held 14 bases outside the gene matches. CDR3 size: 16 residues. Germline-derived CDR1 and CDR2 are LNHDA and SQIVND (reference sequence). This clonotype was obtained from a female donor in good health, enrolled as a control in a pregnancy study. V and J are TRBV19 and TRBJ2-7; TRBD2 agrees at 8 bases. The sample here was peripheral blood, taken in the second trimester of pregnancy. This chain's CDR3 is CASTMRGVGVYYEQYF. The CDR3 DNA follows: TGTGCCAGTACCATGCGGGGGGTGGGAGTTTACTACGAGCAGTACTTC.